This TCR beta chain was identified in a study of regulatory T cells in long-lasting Graves disease. Through Arm-PCR of CDR3 regions and iRepertoire HTBI primers, TCR beta libraries were built. MiXCR, run by TCRdb on the multiplex PCR reads, gives a single entry per CDR3 protein. This repertoire shows over 400,000 distinct CDR3 sequences, less than 15% found once; its top ten account for roughly 15%. Time point specified: newly diagnosed GD, antithyroid drugs for less than 3 months. From RNA extracted from PBMCs, the TCR library was made. This clonotype was counted a few times. Trimming left V 7 bases short and J 0 bases short, with 13 bases between. This CDR3 is 16 amino acids long. Germline CDR1 and CDR2: SNHLY and FYNNEI. This sample also belongs to another study, concerning T cells in Graves' hyperthyroidism and ophthalmopathy. That study adds: In blood, most of the thyroid clonotypes expanded above 0.001 were also present.

The chain has TRBV2 and TRBJ2-6; perhaps D is TRBD1 or TRBD2 (5 bases each). The sample was peripheral blood mononuclear cells (PBMCs), taken at new diagnosis, from a patient treated with antithyroid drugs. This clonotype was sampled from a woman in her 50s with Graves disease. The CDR3: CASIPRGFSGANVLTF. The CDR3 bases are TGTGCCAGCATTCCGAGGGGCTTCTCTGGGGCCAACGTCCTGACTTTC.